One TCR beta chain is described in this entry. The target of this receptor is not known. Qualities for individual bases were not recorded, and no much larger clone is one base off. This sample was included in a study of cytomegalovirus exposure and HLA in healthy donors (dated 2017 in TCRdb). Background for the entire study: An earlier analysis of fewer than 750 of the donors reported 250 to 300 Gb of sequence data and approximately 120 million unique TCR beta sequences obtained from approximately 180 million T cells. HLA typing included class I and class II loci at four-digit resolution. Using immunosequencing, the study profiled T cell repertoires from 500 to 800 subjects and related those repertoires to cytomegalovirus serostatus. Of the roughly 390 genotyped donors, 80% to 90% were placed in the genetic ancestry cluster associated with self-reported Caucasian donors. The study aimed to test whether signatures of past pathogen exposure could be identified by cataloging public T cell receptors. Rather than using new phenotypic data, the later analysis identified candidate immune exposures from TCR beta sequences and from how often those sequences occurred across donors. All discovery cohort repertoires had been generated on a single sequencing platform. Roughly five DR-DQ haplotypes were handled as single units for association and clustering, since linkage in the cohort was strong. A later genetic analysis used genome-wide SNP genotypes for about 60% of the roughly 700 donors, treating that subset as a discovery cohort. Among 300 to 450 genotyped donors of the cohort, an average of approximately 240,000 unique TCR beta nucleotide sequences were sequenced per donor, about a sixth of them non-productive. Along with the roughly 610-subject first cohort, a separate validation cohort of more than 90 different subjects was used. An earlier analysis of a few hundred of the donors applied high-throughput TCR beta sequencing to assess whether each TCR beta V gene segment acted as functional or pseudogenic. The study combined high-throughput TCR immunosequencing, statistical association of individual TCRs with disease status, and machine learning to predict cytomegalovirus infection status. An early release covering roughly 600 HLA-typed donors comprised about 320 gigabases of sequencing data and tens of millions of unique TCR sequences. Typing coverage varied by locus: roughly 620-640 donors for A, B, C, DRB1 and DQB1; roughly 560 for DQA1; about 600 for DPA1; some 470 for DPB1. Donor age, sex, ethnicity and CMV serostatus were compiled alongside the repertoire data. To study patterns of TCR occurrence, a later analysis re-analyzed previously published TCR beta repertoires from 550 to 800 donors and added high-resolution HLA genotyping.

Libraries were prepared through the immunoSEQ multiplex PCR assay. The multiplex PCR relied on a mix of 60 forward primers for TCR Vbeta segments and 13 reverse primers for TCR Jbeta segments. The CDR3 region of rearranged TCR beta genes was amplified from genomic DNA with a multiplex PCR assay. The Illumina HiSeq System was used to sequence the amplified TCR beta libraries as 87-base-pair reads. As for the authors' bioinformatics: A later analysis tallied some 79 million unique TCR beta chains across the 666 repertoires, and roughly 11 million of those chains were shared by two or more donors. Raw reads were error-corrected and collapsed into unique sequences with a nearest-neighbor algorithm that merged closely related sequences to remove PCR and sequencing errors. To assign V, D and J gene segments, CDR3 sequences were aligned to IMGT reference sequences. Each retained sequence needed at least a six-nucleotide match to both a V gene segment and a J gene segment. A rearrangement counted as productive if the CDR3 had no stop codons and remained in frame with V and J, and every other rearrangement counted as non-productive. Following IMGT convention, CDR3 was defined as the stretch from the second conserved V-encoded cysteine to the conserved J-encoded phenylalanine. Sequences without an unambiguous match to a single V gene segment were excluded from the earlier analysis of a few hundred of the donors. In an earlier analysis of approximately 560 of the donors, a V segment was called functional when productive rearrangements were above 56.7%, and segregating when the standard deviation between donors exceeded 5%. To diagnose cytomegalovirus status from the catalog of TCR beta chain sequences, a statistical classification framework was built. In a later analysis, V and J genes were assigned by comparing TCR nucleotide sequences against IMGT/GENE-DB human TR gene sequences. Using the TCRdist pipeline, a later analysis assigned CDR3 sequences along with most-parsimonious VDJ recombination scenarios. A later analysis defined each TCR beta chain by its CDR3 amino acid sequence plus V-gene family, and excluded reads lacking a unique V-gene family. In a later analysis, 450 to 600 highly shared, low-generation-probability nucleotide sequences were removed to address suspected cross-contamination and a sequencing artifact. For each public chain, a later analysis derived a clonal expansion index from normalized ranks of inferred template counts within each repertoire. In a later analysis, generation probabilities were computed with a VDJ recombination model fitted to out-of-frame rearrangements, and the resulting probabilities were checked against IGoR. In a later analysis, hypergeometric tests were used to score TCR-TCR, TCR-HLA and TCR-CMV co-occurrence, with a repertoire-size bias correction applied to TCR pairs. A later analysis estimated false discovery rates by permuting HLA or CMV assignments 20 times. A later analysis grouped co-occurring TCRs with DBSCAN, adding TCRdist sequence similarity when clustering within HLA-allele-positive subsets. Repertoires with fewer than 30,000 or more than 120,000 public chains were left out of co-occurrence clustering, as were four to six repertoires with anomalous nucleotide sharing. This is the immuneACCESS table as TCRdb keeps it, with only in-frame sequences that have V and J called. A part of the clones is gone; compared with another copy, unresolved V genes explain less than half, and the rest is unexplained. That table is the source of V, J and clone size, and D and trimming were worked out from the DNA. This sample has 100,000 or so clones in its table, and roughly four fifths of those were observed once. Jointly, the top ten make up roughly 3.4% of the sample.

Here is what the overall study found, with its caveats: In this cohort, only TCR beta chains were sequenced, and detectable features were limited by the absence of alpha or paired-chain data. Some IMGT-functional V segments, including TRBV6-2 and TRBV6-3, could not be told apart with the 87-base-pair reads, so those segments were excluded. In a later analysis, HLA-associated TCR beta chains showed more clonal expansion and lower generation probabilities than non-associated chains that were equally common. V-gene and J-gene trimming of TCR beta chains was associated with a missense DCLRE1C variant in a later genetic analysis, and the association was replicated in an independent cohort. The earlier analysis of a few hundred of the donors excluded approximately 17 rarely observed V segments, including chromosome 9 orphons, because counts were too low. HLA typing was unavailable for some donors at each locus, so association tests used only the typed subset. In an earlier analysis of some 640 of the donors, most TCR beta V segments were observed in productive rearrangements about 87% or about 30% of the time, broadly matching IMGT annotations. Specific HLA alleles were associated with 16,951 TCR beta sequences at a false discovery rate of 0.05 in a later analysis. According to the authors, the approach could potentially be generalized to other disease states and immunological phenotypes. A later genetic analysis reported fewer N-insertions in productive TCRs among donors in an Asian-associated ancestry cluster than the approximately 670-donor mean. The sequencing pipeline was judged likely to have produced a cluster of highly shared sequence variants as a technical artifact. Linkage disequilibrium might explain the correlated functional status among segregating V segments, but an unknown experimental factor could not be excluded. Across donors, most TCR sequences were observed very rarely, whereas some public TCRs were present in many individuals. The presence/absence analyses assumed that sequencing depth was roughly uniform across donors, and that assumption may not be true. According to a later analysis, most CMV-associated TCR beta chains appeared to be HLA-restricted, and the HLA associations seemed to be driven largely by CMV exposure. Three of the identified cytomegalovirus-associated TCR beta chains were confirmed in vitro to be specific for cytomegalovirus antigens. A later analysis reported that several top co-occurrence clusters appeared linked to parvovirus B19, influenza, CMV and Epstein-Barr virus. Strong co-occurrence of HLA alleles, especially DR and DQ, made assigning TCR associations to individual alleles difficult. A total of 150 to 200 TCR beta chains were listed by the study as associated with cytomegalovirus. CMV serostatus was the only immune exposure information available for the cohort. In a later analysis, TCR association rates were found to vary across HLA loci, with the most associated TCRs seen for DRB1 alleles and the fewest for HLA-C alleles. The classifier was reported to diagnose cytomegalovirus status with high specificity and sensitivity in both the original cohort and the validation cohort. A further reported finding was that TCR beta sequences accurately predicted the HLA-A and HLA-B alleles for most subjects in the first cohort.

CDR1 and CDR2 are read off the germline V gene (reference sequence) as MNHEY and SMNVEV. Reading from cysteine to phenylalanine, the CDR3 counts 16 amino acids. Only the CDR3 DNA stays, 48 bases, in frame from base 1. The V end loses 1 base and the J end loses 1 base, and a stretch of 11 bases separates them. The cohort consisted of approximately 670 healthy bone marrow donors. At the time of sampling, every cohort member was nominally healthy, though immune exposures that went unrecorded were likely present. The donor tested CMV seropositive and was one of the 289 seropositive cohort members. Every donor gave a peripheral blood sample, and the peripheral blood mononuclear cells from that sample were used for TCR beta sequencing. Genomic DNA was extracted from the blood cell samples with the Qiagen DNeasy Blood Extraction Kit.

The chain joins TRBV27 to TRBJ1-5; there is no confident call for the D gene. The sequenced sample consisted of PBMCs. The clonotype originates from a man aged 25 to 40 in good health and CMV-seropositive. The DNA reads TGTGCCAGCAGTTTATTATCAGGACTAAGCAATCAGCCCCAGCATTTT. This sequence encodes CASSLLSGLSNQPQHF.